These T cell receptor beta chains were read from a single sample in a study of cytomegalovirus exposure and HLA in healthy donors. The repertoire was sequenced with immunoSEQ multiplex PCR; TCRdb's copy has only in-frame clones and lacks some. The profile covers 150,000 to 160,000 clones, with roughly 85% appearing a single time and around 2% taken by the ten largest. The sequenced material came from PBMCs. Receptors originate from a young woman in good health and CMV-seronegative. Each CDR3 is given with its conserved first and last residue. Fields, in order: D gene, V gene, CDR3 protein. A D gene is named only where the DNA matches it firmly.

TRBD1 | TRBV5-1 | CASNQGQGSYNEQFF
TRBD2 | TRBV5-1 | CASSPSLAGGVFNNNEQFF
NA | TRBV2 | CASSGTGIIGNQPQHF
TRBD2 | TRBV5-4 | CASSSSGSSYNEQFF
TRBD1 | TRBV7-8 | CASSSSGQGITDTQYF
NA | TRBV7-9 | CASSLGPGNYEQYF
TRBD2 | TRBV28 | CATHKRGVTLAKNIQYF
TRBD2 | TRBV7-9 | CASSFPPGLAGINEQYF
NA | TRBV21-1 | CASSNDPSGRPWPQYF
NA | TRBV12-5 | CASGLGQGRGETQYF
TRBD1 | TRBV28 | CASTRGRVTEAFF
TRBD1 | TRBV10-3 | CAIRQGVPTDTQYF
TRBD1 | TRBV28 | CASNPGDSYSPLHF
TRBD2 | TRBV6-1 | CASSEEWEGDTQYF
NA | TRBV28 | CASSPQRRGGYTF
NA | TRBV11-2 | CASSLVGQGSNEKLFF
NA | TRBV6-5 | CASSQARNQPQHF
TRBD1 | TRBV27 | CASSSRRGFGEKLFF
TRBD2 | TRBV5-1 | CASSPSPGRGHNEQFF
TRBD2 | TRBV5-1 | CASSWGLARNTGELFF
TRBD1 | TRBV19 | CASSTTGGWGSPLHF
NA | TRBV19 | CASSMGGTVQNQPQHF
NA | TRBV6-1 | CASSNYNEQFF
NA | TRBV6-5 | CASSASGTDTQYF
TRBD1 | TRBV7-3 | CASSKDRAQFF
TRBD1 | TRBV6-5 | CASRTGGADTQYF
TRBD1 | TRBV5-1 | CASSLQGEGYGYTF
NA | TRBV27 | CASSQYADYGYTF
TRBD1 | TRBV28 | CASSADRANYGYTF
TRBD2 | TRBV28 | CASSSQQGLKGYEQYF
TRBD1 | TRBV6-1 | CASSEQGVGLNSPLHF
NA | TRBV19 | CASSFGAIRFF